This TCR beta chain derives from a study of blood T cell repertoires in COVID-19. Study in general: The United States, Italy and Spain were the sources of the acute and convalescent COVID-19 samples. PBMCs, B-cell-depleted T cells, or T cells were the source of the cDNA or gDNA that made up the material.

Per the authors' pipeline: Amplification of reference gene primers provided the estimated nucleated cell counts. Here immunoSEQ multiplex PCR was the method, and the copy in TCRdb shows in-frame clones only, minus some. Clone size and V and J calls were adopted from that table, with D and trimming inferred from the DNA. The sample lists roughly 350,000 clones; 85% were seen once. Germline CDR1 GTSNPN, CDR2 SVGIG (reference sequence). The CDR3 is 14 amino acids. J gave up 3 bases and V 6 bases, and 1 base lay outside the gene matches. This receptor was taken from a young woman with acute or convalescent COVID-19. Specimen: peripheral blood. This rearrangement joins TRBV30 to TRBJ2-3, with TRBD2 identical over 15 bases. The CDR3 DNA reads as TGTGCCTGCGGACTAGCGGGGGGGACAGATACGCAGTATTTT. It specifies CACGLAGGTDTQYF.